These 19 T cell receptor beta chains were all obtained from the same sample, sequenced in a study of CD8+ T cells in alopecia areata. The authors extracted RNA and reverse transcribed it into cDNA as the sequencing template. The assay was immunoSEQ multiplex PCR, and TCRdb's table has in-frame clones only and misses some. The table has approximately 180,000 clones, 58% seen once. Treatment described: oral pan-JAK inhibitor, 5-10 mg twice daily. Here the sequenced sample was CD4+ T cells sorted from blood, taken at approximately week 56, from a patient treated with tofacitinib. These receptors were taken from a human donor with alopecia areata.

This clone has a handful of counts. The CDR3 is CASSQGEGTYGYTF. The CDR3 nucleotides are TGTGCCAGCAGCCAAGGTGAAGGCACTTATGGCTACACCTTC. The V and J genes are TRBV4-2 and TRBJ1-2, with D hard to call. CDR3 size: 14 residues. V was trimmed by 1 base and J by 5 bases, leaving 11 bases between them. Germline V CDR1 and CDR2: LGHNA, YNFKEQ.

This clone was observed a few times. The CDR3 here is CASSQGQGTEAFF. Written as DNA, the CDR3 is TGTGCCAGCAGCCAAGGACAGGGTACTGAAGCTTTCTTT. The chain has TRBV7-6 and TRBJ1-1; TRBD1 matches at 8 bases. Germline V CDR1 and CDR2: SGHVS, FNYEAQ. The CDR3 covers 13 residues. J lost 5 bases, V lost 5 bases, and 4 bases had no gene match.

The chain recombines TRBV29-1 with TRBJ2-2, with 12 bases aligning to TRBD1. The V gene end was trimmed by 7 bases and the J gene end by 4 bases; junction bases not matched to a gene: 4. Germline V gene sequence: CDR1 SQVTM, CDR2 ANQGSEA. This CDR3 has 14 amino acids. The CDR3 DNA reads as TGCAGCGCGGGGACAGGGGGCCTCACCGGGGAGCTGTTTTTT. Encoded protein: CSAGTGGLTGELFF.

The CDR3 region has the DNA TGCAGCGTGCCACTTCCGGGACAGGGCTCTGGGGCCAACGTCCTGACTTTC. As protein: CSVPLPGQGSGANVLTF. The rearrangement links TRBV29-1 to TRBJ2-6, with 9 nucleotides matching TRBD1. The CDR3 has 17 amino acids. Trimming removed 6 bases from V and 0 bases from J; junction bases left unmatched: 9. Germline V gives CDR1 SQVTM, CDR2 ANQGSEA.

This clone showed up just a few times. The J gene is TRBJ2-5, the V gene TRBV5-1, with TRBD2 matching 8 bases. This CDR3 has 14 amino acids. Germline V CDR1 and CDR2: SGHRS, YFSETQ. Trimming cost V 3 bases and J 5 bases; bases outside gene matches: 6. The CDR3: CASSSGLAGETQYF. The DNA of the CDR3 is TGCGCCAGCAGCTCCGGACTAGCTGGGGAGACCCAGTACTTC.

This clone came up a few times. The V call is TRBV29-1, the J call TRBJ1-1; D remains unclear. With 5 bases removed from V and 1 base from J, the gap between germline ends came to 8 bases. The CDR3 runs 12 residues. CDR1 is SQVTM, CDR2 ANQGSEA, per germline. CDR3 region: CSVMATNTEAFF. Written as DNA, the CDR3 is TGCAGCGTTATGGCCACGAACACTGAAGCTTTCTTT. Complete variable domain (other parts from reference TRBV29-1 and TRBJ1-1): SAVISQKPSRDICQRGTSLTIQCQVDSQVTMMFWYRQQPGQSLTLIATANQGSEATYESGFVIDKFPISRPNLTFSTLTVSNMSPEDSSIYLCSVMATNTEAFFGQGTRLTVV.

In the case of this clone: In the same sample, other DNA sequences code for this CDR3. The V gene is TRBV5-1, the J gene TRBJ2-7; D gene ambiguous. This CDR3 comprises 13 residues. Trimming took off 0 bases at V and 3 bases at J, with 7 bases between the two ends. CDR1 is SGHRS, CDR2 YFSETQ, per germline. The CDR3 nucleotides are TGCGCCAGCAGCTTGGCCGGCAGCTACGAGCAGTACTTC. Translating it yields CASSLAGSYEQYF.

V is TRBV11-2 and J is TRBJ2-1, with 8 positions matching TRBD2. CDR1 and CDR2 (germline): SGHAT, FQNNGV. V lost 1 base to trimming and J lost 1 base; unmatched junction nucleotides: 3. This CDR3 comprises 16 residues. In DNA, the CDR3 is TGTGCCAGCAGCTTAGCCCAGCGGGGGTCCTACAATGAGCAGTTCTTC. It specifies CASSLAQRGSYNEQFF.

The chain joins TRBV11-2 to TRBJ2-7; unclear D gene. Germline V CDR1 and CDR2: SGHAT, FQNNGV. Trimming took 0 bases from V and 9 from J, leaving 12 bases between them. The length of the CDR3 is 13 residues. The CDR3 is CASSLEPGSAQYF. CDR3 nucleotides: TGTGCCAGCAGCTTAGAACCCGGATCGGCGCAGTACTTC.

This sequence joins TRBV27 and TRBJ2-6; TRBD2 might be the D (5 bases). Germline values: CDR1 MNHEY, CDR2 SMNVEV (reference sequence). The CDR3 runs to 19 residues. The V and J ends lost 1 base and 0 bases respectively, with 16 bases between them. In DNA form, the CDR3 reads TGTGCCAGCAGTTTATTCCTGGCCACGGGGAGCTCTGGGGCCAACGTCCTGACTTTC. Translation: CASSLFLATGSSGANVLTF.

The table lists this clone with a count of one. The chain carries TRBV2 and TRBJ1-4; 7 bases are shared with TRBD1. Germline V gene lookup returns CDR1 SNHLY and CDR2 FYNNEI. This CDR3 is 14 amino acids long. V trimming: 3 bases; J trimming: 7 bases; junction bases outside the gene matches: 5. The CDR3 nucleotides read TGTGCCAGCAGTGATCGACAGGGCGGTGAAAAACTGTTTTTT. Translating gives CASSDRQGGEKLFF. Combining the CDR3 with reference TRBV2 and TRBJ1-4 gives the whole variable domain EPEVTQTPSHQVTQMGQEVILRCVPISNHLYFYWYRQILGQKVEFLVSFYNNEISEKSEIFDDQFSVERPDGSNFTLKIRSTKLEDSAMYFCASSDRQGGEKLFFGSGTQLSVL.

The rearrangement links TRBV4-1 to TRBJ1-3; 9 nucleotides align to TRBD1. Trimming removed 3 bases from V and 4 bases from J; junction bases left unmatched: 7. This CDR3 is built from 16 residues. Germline CDR1 and CDR2: MGHRA and YSYEKL. The CDR3 is CASSHPTGTGGNTIYF. CDR3 coding DNA: TGCGCCAGCAGCCACCCGACGGGGACAGGGGGAAACACCATATATTTT.

The V and J genes are TRBV4-2 and TRBJ1-2; maybe TRBD1 (5 bases). Trimming pared 3 bases from V and 3 bases from J, leaving 14 bases between. Germline CDR1 is LGHNA and CDR2 is YNFKEQ. The length of the CDR3 is 15 residues. The DNA for the CDR3 is TGTGCCAGCAGCCAGGCCCCGGGGGGGGACTATGGCTACACCTTC. Amino acid sequence: CASSQAPGGDYGYTF.

A few counts support this clone. At the DNA level, this CDR3 is encoded by other sequences in the same sample as well. V gene TRBV7-9 combines with J gene TRBJ2-5; either TRBD1 or TRBD2 may supply D (5 bases each). The CDR3 has 13 residues. The germline V and J ends were trimmed by 1 base and 2 bases, with 5 bases remaining between them. The germline CDR1 and CDR2 sequences are SEHNR and FQNEAQ (reference sequence). The CDR3 DNA sequence: TGTGCCAGCAGCTTAGGGGGGCAAGAGACCCAGTACTTC. This gives the protein CASSLGGQETQYF.

The CDR3 DNA follows: TGTGCCAGCAGCTTAACTAGCGGGGTCGATACGCAGTATTTT. Translating gives CASSLTSGVDTQYF. V is TRBV7-2 and J is TRBJ2-3, with 10 bases matching TRBD2. Germline V gene data show CDR1 as SGHTA and CDR2 as FQGNSA. The CDR3 consists of 14 residues. The V gene end was trimmed by 2 bases and the J gene end by 6 bases; junction bases not matched to a gene: 2.

The gene calls are TRBV29-1 and TRBJ1-2, with a weak D call TRBD1 (5 bases). The germline V gene has CDR1 SQVTM and CDR2 ANQGSEA. CDR3 length: 15 amino acids. V dropped 7 bases and J dropped 6 bases, with 24 bases sitting between them. The CDR3 loop is CSAGALTEDINGYTF. CDR3 in DNA: TGCAGCGCTGGGGCCCTGACGGAGGACATCAATGGCTACACCTTC. The entire variable domain, with the rest obtained from reference TRBV29-1 and TRBJ1-2, is as follows: SAVISQKPSRDICQRGTSLTIQCQVDSQVTMMFWYRQQPGQSLTLIATANQGSEATYESGFVIDKFPISRPNLTFSTLTVSNMSPEDSSIYLCSAGALTEDINGYTFGSGTRLTVV.

This clone was detected only a few times. The chain combines TRBV5-6 with TRBJ1-6; 7 positions agree with TRBD1. With 4 bases clipped from V and 7 bases from J, the junction kept 5 bases outside the gene matches. Germline-derived CDR1 and CDR2 are SGHDT and YYEEEE. CDR3 length: 14 amino acids. CDR3 protein: CASSNRGFNSPLHF. Here the CDR3 DNA reads TGTGCCAGCAGCAACAGGGGATTCAATTCACCCCTCCACTTT.

The J gene is TRBJ2-5, the V gene TRBV6-6, with unresolved D. There are 14 residues in the CDR3. The V end lost 2 bases, the J end lost 5 bases, and 12 bases lay between the germline ends. Germline CDR1 reads MNHNY; CDR2 reads SVGAGI (reference sequence). The CDR3 coding sequence is TGTGCCAGCAGTTACGTCTCCCTCATGGAGACCCAGTACTTC. Translating it yields CASSYVSLMETQYF.

The chain couples TRBV5-1 to TRBJ1-2; 7 bases are a match to TRBD1. Germline CDR1 SGHRS, CDR2 YFSETQ. V shed 3 bases, J shed 6 bases, and the junction held 5 bases outside the gene matches. The CDR3 is 13 residues long. CDR3 loop: CASSWGTENGYTF. As DNA, the CDR3 is TGCGCCAGCAGCTGGGGGACAGAGAATGGCTACACCTTC.